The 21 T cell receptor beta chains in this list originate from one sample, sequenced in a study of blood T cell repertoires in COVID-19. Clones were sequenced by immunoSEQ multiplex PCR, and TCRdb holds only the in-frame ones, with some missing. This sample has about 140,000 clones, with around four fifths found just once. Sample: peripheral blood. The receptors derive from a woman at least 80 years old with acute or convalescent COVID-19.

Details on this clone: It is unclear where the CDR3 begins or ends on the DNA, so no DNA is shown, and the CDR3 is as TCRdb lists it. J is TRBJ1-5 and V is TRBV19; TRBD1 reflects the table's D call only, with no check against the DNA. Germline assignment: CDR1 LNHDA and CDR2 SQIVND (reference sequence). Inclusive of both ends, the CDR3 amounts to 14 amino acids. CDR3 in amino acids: CASTSGQGIQPQHF.

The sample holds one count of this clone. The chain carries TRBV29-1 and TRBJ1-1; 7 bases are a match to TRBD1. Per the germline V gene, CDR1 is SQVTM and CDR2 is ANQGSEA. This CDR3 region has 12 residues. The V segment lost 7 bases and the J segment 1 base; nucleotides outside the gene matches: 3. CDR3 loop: CSAGQANTEAFF. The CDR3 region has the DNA TGCAGCGCAGGACAGGCGAACACTGAAGCTTTCTTT.

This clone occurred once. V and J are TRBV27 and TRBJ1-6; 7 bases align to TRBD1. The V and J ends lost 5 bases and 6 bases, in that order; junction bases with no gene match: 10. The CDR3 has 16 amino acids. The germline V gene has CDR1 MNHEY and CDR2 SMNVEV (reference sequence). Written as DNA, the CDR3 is TGTGCCAGCAGTCCCTCCCCCGACAGGGTTAATTCACCCCTCCACTTT. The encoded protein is CASSPSPDRVNSPLHF.

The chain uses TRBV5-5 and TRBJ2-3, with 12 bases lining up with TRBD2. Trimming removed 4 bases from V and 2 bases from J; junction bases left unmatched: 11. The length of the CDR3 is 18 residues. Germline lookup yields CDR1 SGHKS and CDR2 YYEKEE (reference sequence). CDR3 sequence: CASSGGTSGRTYTDTQYF. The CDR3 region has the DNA TGTGCCAGCAGCGGCGGGACTAGCGGGCGAACCTACACAGATACGCAGTATTTT.

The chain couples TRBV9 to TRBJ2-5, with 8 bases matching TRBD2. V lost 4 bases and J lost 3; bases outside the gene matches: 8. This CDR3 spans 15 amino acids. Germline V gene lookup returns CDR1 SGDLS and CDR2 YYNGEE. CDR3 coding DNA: TGTGCCAGCAGCCCCCAAGGGACTAGGGAAGAGACCCAGTACTTC. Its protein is CASSPQGTREETQYF.

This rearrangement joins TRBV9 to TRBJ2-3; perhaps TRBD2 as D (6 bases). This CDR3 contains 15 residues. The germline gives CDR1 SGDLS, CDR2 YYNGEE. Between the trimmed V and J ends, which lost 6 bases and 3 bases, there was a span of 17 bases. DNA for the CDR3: TGTGCCAGCAACCCACTCTTGCGGGGAACAGATACGCAGTATTTT. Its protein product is CASNPLLRGTDTQYF.

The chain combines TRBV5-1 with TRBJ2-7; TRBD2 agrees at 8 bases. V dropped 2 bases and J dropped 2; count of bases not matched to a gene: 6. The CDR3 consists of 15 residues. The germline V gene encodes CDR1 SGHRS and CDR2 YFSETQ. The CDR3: CASSLLSGKTYEQYF. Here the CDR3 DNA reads TGCGCCAGCAGCTTACTTAGCGGGAAGACCTACGAGCAGTACTTC.

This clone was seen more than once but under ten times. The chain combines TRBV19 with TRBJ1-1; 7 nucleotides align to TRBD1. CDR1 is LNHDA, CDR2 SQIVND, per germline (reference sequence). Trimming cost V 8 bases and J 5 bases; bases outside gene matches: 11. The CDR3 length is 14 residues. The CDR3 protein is CASGYTGVDTEAFF. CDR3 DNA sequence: TGTGCCAGTGGATATACAGGGGTCGATACTGAAGCTTTCTTT.

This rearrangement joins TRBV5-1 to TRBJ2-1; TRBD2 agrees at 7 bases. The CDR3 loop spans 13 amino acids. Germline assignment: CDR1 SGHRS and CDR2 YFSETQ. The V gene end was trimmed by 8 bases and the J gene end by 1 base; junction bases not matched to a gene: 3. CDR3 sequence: CASASGSYNEQFF. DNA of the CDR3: TGCGCCAGTGCTAGCGGTTCCTACAATGAGCAGTTCTTC.

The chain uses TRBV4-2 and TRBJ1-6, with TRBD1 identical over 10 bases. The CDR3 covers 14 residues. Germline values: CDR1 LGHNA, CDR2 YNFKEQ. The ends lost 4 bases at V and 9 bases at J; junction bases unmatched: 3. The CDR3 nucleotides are TGTGCCAGCAGCCCCGACAGGGGGCGTTCACCCCTCCACTTT. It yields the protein CASSPDRGRSPLHF.

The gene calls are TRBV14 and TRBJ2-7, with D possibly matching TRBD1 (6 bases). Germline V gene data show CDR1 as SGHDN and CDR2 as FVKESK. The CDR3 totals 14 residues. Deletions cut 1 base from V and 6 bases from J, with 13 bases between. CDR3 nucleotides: TGTGCCAGCAGCCAAGCCCTAACAGGGCGCGAGCAGTACTTC. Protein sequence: CASSQALTGREQYF. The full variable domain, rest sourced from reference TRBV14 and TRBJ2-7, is EAGVTQFPSHSVIEKGQTVTLRCDPISGHDNLYWYRRVMGKEIKFLLHFVKESKQDESGMPNNRFLAERTGGTYSTLKVQPAELEDSGVYFCASSQALTGREQYFGPGTRLTVT.

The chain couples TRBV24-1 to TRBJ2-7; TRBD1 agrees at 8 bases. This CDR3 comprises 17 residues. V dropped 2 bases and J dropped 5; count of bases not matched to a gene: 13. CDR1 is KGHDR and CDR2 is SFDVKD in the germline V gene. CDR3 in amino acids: CATSDWKNRDRSNEQYF. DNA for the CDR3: TGTGCCACCAGTGATTGGAAGAACCGGGACAGGTCCAACGAGCAGTACTTC.

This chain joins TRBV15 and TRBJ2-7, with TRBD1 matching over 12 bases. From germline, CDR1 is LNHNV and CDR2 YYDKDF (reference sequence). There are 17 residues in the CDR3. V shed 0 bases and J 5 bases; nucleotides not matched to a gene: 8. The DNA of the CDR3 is TGTGCCACCAGCAGAGACTTGCCGGGACAGGGGGCCCACGAGCAGTACTTC. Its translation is CATSRDLPGQGAHEQYF.

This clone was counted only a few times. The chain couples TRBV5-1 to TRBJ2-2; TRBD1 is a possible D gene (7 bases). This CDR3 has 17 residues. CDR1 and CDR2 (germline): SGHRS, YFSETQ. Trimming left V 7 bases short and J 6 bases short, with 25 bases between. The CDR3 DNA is TGCGCCAGCGGGACTCTCCAACAGGGGATGAGATCCGGGGAGCTGTTTTTT. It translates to CASGTLQQGMRSGELFF.

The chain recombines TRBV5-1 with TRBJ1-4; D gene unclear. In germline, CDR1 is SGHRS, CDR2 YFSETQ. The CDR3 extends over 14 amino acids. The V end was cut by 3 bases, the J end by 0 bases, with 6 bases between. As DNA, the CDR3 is TGCGCCAGCAGCTCGAGTGCAACTAATGAAAAACTGTTTTTT. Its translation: CASSSSATNEKLFF.

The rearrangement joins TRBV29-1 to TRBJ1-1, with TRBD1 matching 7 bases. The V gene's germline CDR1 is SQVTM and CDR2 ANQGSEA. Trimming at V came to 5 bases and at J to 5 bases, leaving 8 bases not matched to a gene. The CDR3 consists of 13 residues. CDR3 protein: CSVTNRGSTEAFF. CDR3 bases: TGCAGCGTTACAAACAGGGGATCTACTGAAGCTTTCTTT. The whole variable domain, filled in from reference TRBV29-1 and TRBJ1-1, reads SAVISQKPSRDICQRGTSLTIQCQVDSQVTMMFWYRQQPGQSLTLIATANQGSEATYESGFVIDKFPISRPNLTFSTLTVSNMSPEDSSIYLCSVTNRGSTEAFFGQGTRLTVV.

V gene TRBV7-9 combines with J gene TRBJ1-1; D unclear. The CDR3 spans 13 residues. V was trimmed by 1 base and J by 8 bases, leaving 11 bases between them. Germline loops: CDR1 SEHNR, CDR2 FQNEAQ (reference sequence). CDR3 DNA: TGTGCCAGCAGCTTAGACGCGGTGAAGGAAGCTTTCTTT. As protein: CASSLDAVKEAFF.

CDR3 amino acids: CASSPGVGRNTEAFF. The CDR3 DNA reads as TGCGCCAGCAGCCCCGGGGTGGGGAGGAACACTGAAGCTTTCTTT. V and J are TRBV5-1 and TRBJ1-1; D uncertain. V dropped 4 bases and J dropped 1 base, with 14 bases sitting between them. Germline-derived CDR1 and CDR2 are SGHRS and YFSETQ. CDR3 length equals 15 residues.

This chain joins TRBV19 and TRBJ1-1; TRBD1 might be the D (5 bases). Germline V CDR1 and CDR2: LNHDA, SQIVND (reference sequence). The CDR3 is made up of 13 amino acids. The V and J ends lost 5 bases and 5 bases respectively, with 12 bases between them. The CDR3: CASSAQGWTEAFF. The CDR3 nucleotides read TGTGCCAGTAGTGCTCAGGGTTGGACTGAAGCTTTCTTT.

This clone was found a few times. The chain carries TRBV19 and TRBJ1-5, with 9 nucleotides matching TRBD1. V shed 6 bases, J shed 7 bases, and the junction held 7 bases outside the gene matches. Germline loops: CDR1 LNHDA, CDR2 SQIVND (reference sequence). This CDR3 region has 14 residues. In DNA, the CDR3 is TGTGCCAGTAGAGGACAGGGGTTTCGACAGCCCCAGCATTTT. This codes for CASRGQGFRQPQHF. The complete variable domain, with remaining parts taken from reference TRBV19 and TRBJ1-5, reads DGGITQSPKYLFRKEGQNVTLSCEQNLNHDAMYWYRQDPGQGLRLIYYSQIVNDFQKGDIAEGYSVSREKKESFPLTVTSAQKNPTAFYLCASRGQGFRQPQHFGDGTRLSIL.

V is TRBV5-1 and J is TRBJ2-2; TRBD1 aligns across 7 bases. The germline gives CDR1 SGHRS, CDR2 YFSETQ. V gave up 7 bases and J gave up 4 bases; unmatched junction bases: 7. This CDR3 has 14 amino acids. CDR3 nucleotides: TGCGCCAGCGAAAGGGACAGTCTCACCGGGGAGCTGTTTTTT. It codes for CASERDSLTGELFF.